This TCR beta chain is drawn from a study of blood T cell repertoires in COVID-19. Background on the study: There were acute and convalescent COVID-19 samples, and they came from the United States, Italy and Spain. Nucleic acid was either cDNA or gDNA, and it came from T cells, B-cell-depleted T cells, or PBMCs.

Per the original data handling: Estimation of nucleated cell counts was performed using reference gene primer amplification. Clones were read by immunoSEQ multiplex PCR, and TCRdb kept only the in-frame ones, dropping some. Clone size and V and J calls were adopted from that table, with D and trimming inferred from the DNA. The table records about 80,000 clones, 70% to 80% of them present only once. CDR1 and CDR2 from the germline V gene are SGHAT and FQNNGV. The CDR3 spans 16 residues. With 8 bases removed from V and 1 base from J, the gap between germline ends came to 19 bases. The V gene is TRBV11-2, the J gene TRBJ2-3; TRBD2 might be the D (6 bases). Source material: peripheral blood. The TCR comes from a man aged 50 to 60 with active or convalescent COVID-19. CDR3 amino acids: CASAARPSAGTDTQYF. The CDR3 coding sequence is TGTGCCAGCGCCGCGCGGCCTAGCGCAGGCACAGATACGCAGTATTTT. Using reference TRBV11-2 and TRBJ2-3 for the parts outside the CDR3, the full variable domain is EAGVAQSPRYKIIEKRQSVAFWCNPISGHATLYWYQQILGQGPKLLIQFQNNGVVDDSQLPKDRFSAERLKGVDSTLKIQPAKLEDSAVYLCASAARPSAGTDTQYFGPGTRLTVL.